This entry lists 2 T cell receptor beta chains sequenced from one sample in a study of T-cell memory formation after mild COVID-19. TCRdb called the 5' RACE reads again in MiXCR, with one record for every CDR3 protein. The data hold roughly 110,000 distinct CDR3 sequences, with 22% observed a single time. Material: PBMCs or a T cell subset sorted from them (not recorded which). The receptor set was obtained from a man aged 18 to 29 who had mild COVID-19 (a few samples of this study predate the infection). Cell type and time point are not known.

The CDR3 DNA sequence: TGCAGTGCTAGAATACTAGCGGGGGGCACAGATACGCAGTATTTT. Translation gives CSARILAGGTDTQYF. The chain is built from TRBV20-1 and TRBJ2-3; 11 positions agree with TRBD2. Germline CDR1 reads DFQATT; CDR2 reads SNEGSKA (reference sequence). This CDR3 has 15 residues. Trimming at V came to 2 bases and at J to 1 base, leaving 2 bases not matched to a gene.

The genes are TRBV29-1 and TRBJ1-1; no clear D gene. The CDR3 is 15 residues long. Germline values: CDR1 SQVTM, CDR2 ANQGSEA. V lost 4 bases to trimming and J lost 0 bases, with 15 bases between them. CDR3 loop: CSVVSQATMNTEAFF. The CDR3 coding sequence is TGCAGCGTTGTTAGCCAGGCGACAATGAACACTGAAGCTTTCTTT.